The next 14 T cell receptor beta chains were all read from a single sample in a study of T cell changes during pregnancy in multiple sclerosis (dated by TCRdb to about 2019). Libraries were made using the immunoSEQ multiplex PCR assay. TCRdb carries this immuneACCESS record with in-frame sequences only. Its versions omit some clonotypes, under half of them owing to an unresolved V gene in the studies checked, with the rest unexplained. The sample data list under 100,000 clones, and around 93% of these were observed just once. Of the sample, about 1.8% is held by the ten largest clones. The sequenced sample was peripheral blood, obtained in the first trimester of pregnancy. Receptor source: a female donor in good health, enrolled as a control in a pregnancy study.

This chain connects TRBV5-4 to TRBJ2-7; TRBD1 aligns across 11 bases. Per germline, CDR1 SGHNT and CDR2 YYREEE (reference sequence). CDR3 length: 15 amino acids. Losses at the gene ends were 4 bases for V and 2 bases for J; bases not matched to a gene: 5. CDR3 amino acids: CASSIGQGAPYEQYF. In DNA, the CDR3 is TGTGCCAGCAGCATCGGACAGGGGGCACCCTACGAGCAGTACTTC.

The rearrangement uses TRBV7-9 and TRBJ1-4; D possibly corresponds to TRBD1 (6 bases). CDR1 is SEHNR and CDR2 is FQNEAQ in the germline V gene (reference sequence). Trimming left V 3 bases short and J 6 bases short, with 11 bases between. CDR3 size: 14 residues. In DNA form, the CDR3 reads TGTGCCAGCAGCTTCCTCAGGACAGATGAAAAACTGTTTTTT. Protein: CASSFLRTDEKLFF.

The chain carries TRBV2 and TRBJ1-6; D is perhaps TRBD1 (5 bases). The CDR3 has 17 residues. CDR1 and CDR2 (germline): SNHLY, FYNNEI. The V and J ends lost 0 bases and 0 bases respectively, with 9 bases between them. The CDR3 loop is CASSEARGTSYNSPLHF. The CDR3 nucleotides are TGTGCCAGCAGTGAAGCGCGGGGGACCTCCTATAATTCACCCCTCCACTTT.

Here the CDR3 DNA reads TGTGCCAGCAGCTTATCCAGGGGGAATGAGCAGTTCTTC. It specifies CASSLSRGNEQFF. The chain combines TRBV9 with TRBJ2-1; TRBD1 agrees at 7 bases. The CDR3 length is 13 residues. V shed 4 bases, J shed 7 bases, and the junction held 5 bases outside the gene matches. Per the germline V gene, CDR1 is SGDLS and CDR2 is YYNGEE.

This clone was recorded only once. This chain links TRBV9 with TRBJ2-7; 7 bases line up with TRBD2. Germline CDR1 and CDR2: SGDLS and YYNGEE. The CDR3 runs to 15 residues. Unmatched junction bases numbered 10, after V lost 0 bases and J lost 7 bases. For the CDR3, the DNA is TGTGCCAGCAGCGTAGGGGGCGGGGGAACAAGTGAGCAGTACTTC. It translates to CASSVGGGGTSEQYF.

The V and J genes are TRBV2 and TRBJ2-3; D possibly corresponds to TRBD1 (6 bases). This CDR3 is 17 amino acids long. V dropped 6 bases and J dropped 4 bases, with 23 bases sitting between them. CDR1 is SNHLY and CDR2 is FYNNEI in the germline V gene. For the CDR3, the DNA is TGTGCCAGCAGACACAGGGCCGGAGACCTAGCAGCAGATACGCAGTATTTT. Translated, it gives CASRHRAGDLAADTQYF.

This rearrangement joins TRBV11-2 to TRBJ1-1; the D is unclear. CDR1 is SGHAT, CDR2 FQNNGV, per germline. V was pared by 4 bases and J by 5 bases, with 8 bases between. The CDR3 totals 12 residues. CDR3 nucleotides: TGTGCCAGCAGCTCTTCGGGGACTGAAGCTTTCTTT. It encodes CASSSSGTEAFF.

The chain carries TRBV7-2 and TRBJ1-2; TRBD1 is a possible D gene (6 bases). The ends were cut back, 1 base at V and 11 bases at J, with 8 bases in the middle. Germline assignment: CDR1 SGHTA and CDR2 FQGNSA. The CDR3 totals 11 residues. The CDR3 protein is CASSLGGRYTF. CDR3 bases: TGTGCCAGCAGCTTAGGGGGGCGGTACACCTTC.

On this clone: An end of the junction does not agree with germline; a read error may underlie this. This chain links TRBV7-7 with TRBJ1-1; D is undetermined. In germline, CDR1 is SSHAT, CDR2 FNYEAQ (reference sequence). There are 13 residues in the CDR3. CDR3 DNA: TGTGCTAGCAGCCCTCAGTTGAACACTGAAGCTTTCTTT. This gives the protein CASSPQLNTEAFF.

The chain uses TRBV12-1 and TRBJ2-2; TRBD2, the D gene given by the table, was not confirmed from the DNA. TRBV12-1 is noted as a pseudogene. The CDR3 totals 17 residues. CDR3 residues: CASSFWQRGGRGGELFF. CDR3 bases: TGTGCCAGCAGCTTTTGGCAGCGGGGGGGCCGCGGCGGGGAGCTGTTTTTT.

This clone was picked up many times. The V gene is TRBV4-1, the J gene TRBJ2-7; 9 positions match TRBD1. The CDR3 is 14 residues long. The V gene end was trimmed by 3 bases and the J gene end by 3 bases; junction bases not matched to a gene: 3. Germline CDR1 reads MGHRA; CDR2 reads YSYEKL. The CDR3 nucleotides are TGCGCCAGCAGCCAGAGGGACAGGGTCTACGAGCAGTACTTC. Its translation: CASSQRDRVYEQYF.

This rearrangement joins TRBV7-9 to TRBJ2-1; D may be TRBD1 (6 bases). Per germline, CDR1 SEHNR and CDR2 FQNEAQ (reference sequence). The V and J ends lost 3 bases and 0 bases respectively, with 6 bases between them. The CDR3 totals 14 residues. The CDR3 DNA reads as TGTGCCAGCAGCTTCAGGGGCTCCTACAATGAGCAGTTCTTC. It is translated as CASSFRGSYNEQFF.

The genes are TRBV2 and TRBJ1-3; D unclear. Deletions cut 2 bases from V and 4 bases from J, with 6 bases between. The V gene's germline CDR1 is SNHLY and CDR2 FYNNEI. The CDR3 is 13 residues long. CDR3 region: CASSESSGNTIYF. The CDR3 DNA follows: TGTGCCAGCAGTGAATCGAGCGGAAACACCATATATTTT.

This chain links TRBV5-4 with TRBJ2-1; 10 nucleotides align to TRBD2. V lost 4 bases, J lost 4 bases, and 5 bases stayed unmatched. Germline V gives CDR1 SGHNT, CDR2 YYREEE (reference sequence). The CDR3 has 15 residues. CDR3 region: CASSRSGGAYNEQFF. In nucleotides, the CDR3 is TGTGCCAGCAGCCGGAGCGGGGGGGCTTACAATGAGCAGTTCTTC.